The 13 T cell receptor beta chains listed next were all sequenced from one sample in a study of CD8+ T cells in alopecia areata. Specified treatment: oral pan-JAK inhibitor, 5-10 mg twice daily. Extracted RNA was reverse transcribed into cDNA, the sequencing template. Measured with immunoSEQ multiplex PCR; TCRdb has only the in-frame clones, and not every one. This table holds 100,000 to 140,000 clones, roughly 84% found once. Sequenced here: CD8+ T cells sorted from blood, sampled at week 24, from a patient treated with tofacitinib. The receptors were sampled from a human donor with alopecia areata.

This chain uses TRBV10-2 with TRBJ2-7; 9 nucleotides match TRBD2. The J segment lost 3 bases and the V segment lost 3 bases, leaving 9 bases of the junction unmatched. Germline lookup yields CDR1 WSHSY and CDR2 SAAADI. The CDR3 runs to 16 residues. As DNA, the CDR3 is TGCGCCAGCAGTGATGACAGGACTAGCGAATTCTACGAGCAGTACTTC. This gives the protein CASSDDRTSEFYEQYF.

In the case of this clone: Other DNA sequences in this specimen translate into the identical CDR3. The rearrangement uses TRBV7-9 and TRBJ2-7, with D uncertain. CDR3 length: 13 amino acids. Looked up from germline, CDR1 is SEHNR and CDR2 is FQNEAQ (reference sequence). V was cut by 2 bases and J by 4 bases, with 9 bases left in between. The DNA for the CDR3 is TGTGCCAGCAGCTTACCGACGGGTTACGAGCAGTACTTC. Translated: CASSLPTGYEQYF. Full variable domain (missing parts from reference TRBV7-9 and TRBJ2-7): DTGVSQNPRHKITKRGQNVTFRCDPISEHNRLYWYRQTLGQGPEFLTYFQNEAQLEKSRLLSDRFSAERPKGSFSTLEIQRTEQGDSAMYLCASSLPTGYEQYFGPGTRLTVT.

This chain joins TRBV9 and TRBJ2-1; D tentatively reads TRBD1 or TRBD2 (5 bases each). The CDR3 contains 13 residues. Germline CDR1 and CDR2: SGDLS and YYNGEE. V lost 0 bases and J 8 bases, leaving 9 bases between the germline ends. This CDR3 reads CASSVGGEDEQFF. The CDR3 DNA follows: TGTGCCAGCAGCGTAGGAGGGGAAGATGAGCAGTTCTTC.

The chain employs TRBV19 and TRBJ2-1; a possible D gene is TRBD2 (6 bases). The CDR3 length is 14 residues. Per germline, CDR1 LNHDA and CDR2 SQIVND (reference sequence). Trimming took 0 bases from V and 4 from J, leaving 7 bases between them. The DNA of the CDR3 is TGTGCCAGTAGTATAGATGGAGGGTACAATGAGCAGTTCTTC. Amino acid sequence: CASSIDGGYNEQFF.

The CDR3 loop reads CASSLTGIPPGNEQFF. CDR3 bases: TGTGCCAGCAGCTTAACGGGCATCCCCCCGGGGAATGAGCAGTTCTTC. V gene TRBV7-3 combines with J gene TRBJ2-1; possible D gene TRBD2, 5 bases. Trimming stripped 0 bases from V and 7 bases from J, with 16 bases between. Germline V gene lookup returns CDR1 SGHTA and CDR2 FQGTGA. The CDR3 runs 16 residues.

The chain links TRBV5-1 to TRBJ2-7; 8 bases agree with TRBD1. CDR1 and CDR2 (germline): SGHRS, YFSETQ. The CDR3 loop spans 14 amino acids. With 0 bases clipped from V and 4 bases from J, the junction kept 3 bases outside the gene matches. Written as DNA, the CDR3 is TGCGCCAGCAGCTTGGGCAGGGGGCAATACGAGCAGTACTTC. This gives the protein CASSLGRGQYEQYF.

V and J are TRBV21-1 and TRBJ2-3; TRBD1 is the table's D call and was not checked against the DNA. TRBV21-1 is a listed pseudogene. The CDR3 length is 18 residues. The CDR3 region is CASTQEGWGTGDPDTQYF. The CDR3 nucleotides are TGTGCCAGCACCCAAGAGGGGTGGGGGACAGGGGATCCAGATACGCAGTATTTT.

The genes are TRBV9 and TRBJ2-5; D unresolved. The germline V gene has CDR1 SGDLS and CDR2 YYNGEE. CDR3 length equals 14 residues. V lost 0 bases and J 1 base, leaving 7 bases between the germline ends. CDR3 in amino acids: CASSVETAQETQYF. The CDR3 nucleotides are TGTGCCAGCAGCGTAGAAACCGCCCAAGAGACCCAGTACTTC.

V usage is TRBV7-9 and J usage is TRBJ2-1; D unclear. Germline V gene data show CDR1 as SEHNR and CDR2 as FQNEAQ (reference sequence). V lost 4 bases and J 5 bases, leaving 18 bases between the germline ends. CDR3 size: 16 residues. CDR3 DNA: TGTGCCAGCAGCTCTCCAGACCCAGAGGCGGACAATGAGCAGTTCTTC. Encoded protein: CASSSPDPEADNEQFF.

The rearrangement links TRBV4-2 to TRBJ1-1; D might be TRBD1 (5 bases). The germline V and J ends were trimmed by 2 bases and 5 bases, with 6 bases remaining between them. Germline lookup yields CDR1 LGHNA and CDR2 YNFKEQ. This CDR3 region has 12 residues. The DNA for the CDR3 is TGTGCCAGCAGCCAACAGGGAACTGAAGCTTTCTTT. Encoded protein: CASSQQGTEAFF.

The chain is built from TRBV19 and TRBJ1-1; D not resolved. CDR3 size: 13 residues. V was trimmed by 8 bases and J by 0 bases, leaving 10 bases between them. CDR1 is LNHDA and CDR2 is SQIVND in the germline V gene (reference sequence). This CDR3 reads CASGVYMNTEAFF. The CDR3 DNA reads TGTGCCAGTGGGGTTTACATGAACACTGAAGCTTTCTTT.

CDR3 bases: TGTGCCAGCAGGCCTCAGACAGGGATACAAGAGACCCAGTACTTC. Translated, it gives CASRPQTGIQETQYF. The chain recombines TRBV7-9 with TRBJ2-5; 7 bases match TRBD1. Per germline, CDR1 SEHNR and CDR2 FQNEAQ (reference sequence). The CDR3 loop spans 15 amino acids. The V and J ends lost 6 bases and 2 bases, in that order; junction bases with no gene match: 9.

This clone was observed a single time. The chain is built from TRBV2 and TRBJ2-5; tentative D call: TRBD2 (7 bases). The CDR3 has 15 amino acids. Germline V gives CDR1 SNHLY, CDR2 FYNNEI. Trimming stripped 5 bases from V and 4 bases from J, with 17 bases between. DNA for the CDR3: TGTGCCAGCAGTCTGACTGGGGGGGCCGGAGAGACCCAGTACTTC. Translation: CASSLTGGAGETQYF.